The following is a TCR beta chain sequence with its context. Its antigen remains unknown. Compared with germline, one end of the junction differs, possibly owing to a read error. CDR1 and CDR2 from the germline V gene are SEHNR and FQNEAQ (reference sequence). The CDR3 sequence is 16 residues long. The sample originates from a study of cytomegalovirus exposure and HLA in healthy donors. For the study at large: There were fewer than 500 genotyped donors. Of these, about 80% fell in the genetic ancestry cluster associated with self-reported Caucasian donors. Study conclusions and caveats: Further analysis, carried out later, found HLA-associated TCR beta chains more clonally expanded than equally common other chains. Excluded: some indistinguishable V segments such as TRBV6-2 and TRBV6-3. The study designated some 180 TCR beta chains cytomegalovirus-associated.

The study ran its PCR with 60 Vbeta and 13 Jbeta primers. Measured with immunoSEQ multiplex PCR; TCRdb has only the in-frame clones, and not every one. This table holds under 200,000 clones, around 75% found once. The V and J genes are TRBV7-9 and TRBJ2-5, with 8 nucleotides matching TRBD1. The sequenced sample consisted of PBMCs. This clonotype was obtained from a female donor in good health and CMV-seronegative. The CDR3 coding sequence is TGCGCCAGCAGCCAAACGACAGGGACAGGTGGGGAGACCCAGTACTTC. Amino acids: CASSQTTGTGGETQYF.